This T cell receptor (beta chain) was found in a study of blood T cell repertoires in COVID-19. Study as a whole: The study drew acute and convalescent COVID-19 samples from the United States, Italy and Spain. The cDNA or gDNA used as material had been derived from T cells, B-cell-depleted T cells, or PBMCs.

Per the original data handling: Estimation of nucleated cell counts relied on the amplification of reference gene primers. Sequencing was performed with immunoSEQ multiplex PCR; in TCRdb, only in-frame clones are kept and a portion is missing. That table supplies the V and J calls and clone size; D and trimming were determined from the DNA. Of approximately 350,000 clones in the sample, about 83% were seen once. V lost 4 bases to trimming and J lost 4 bases, with 16 bases between them. The CDR3 totals 14 residues. CDR1 and CDR2 (germline): SQVTM, ANQGSEA. Sample: peripheral blood. The genes are TRBV29-1 and TRBJ2-5; possibly TRBD2 for D (5 bases). This clonotype originated in a man under 40 with active or convalescent COVID-19. CDR3 protein: CSVGLRAILETQYF. CDR3 nucleotide sequence: TGCAGCGTTGGGTTGCGGGCGATACTAGAGACCCAGTACTTC.